The present TCR beta chain was sequenced within a study of early T cells in non-severe SARS-CoV-2 infection. A single record per CDR3 protein comes from TCRdb applying MiXCR to the 5' RACE reads. The profile shows tens of thousands of distinct CDR3 sequences, around 6.1% of them singletons. This clonotype was seen many times. The CDR3 has 10 amino acids. Germline V gene sequence: CDR1 SQVTM, CDR2 ANQGSEA. The ends were cut back, 7 bases at V and 6 bases at J, with 7 bases in the middle. Sample: whole blood. The clonotype was recovered from an adult who was a healthcare worker with PCR-confirmed SARS-CoV-2 infection or an uninfected control (not recorded which). The genes are TRBV29-1 and TRBJ2-1; D is possibly TRBD1 (6 bases). The CDR3 loop reads CSGQVNEQFF. The CDR3 coding sequence is TGCAGCGGACAGGTCAATGAGCAGTTCTTC.